A selection of T cell receptor beta chains follows, all from one sample in a study of cytomegalovirus exposure and HLA in healthy donors. The protocol was immunoSEQ multiplex PCR, while the TCRdb copy is restricted to in-frame clones and leaves out a portion. The sample has 99,000 or so clones; about 83% are singletons. Sequenced sample: PBMCs. The origin of the receptors is a man between 18 and 35 years old in good health and CMV-seronegative. CDR3s include the opening cysteine and the closing phenylalanine or tryptophan. A D gene is named only where the DNA matches it firmly. For some rows the clone size is stated as once, few or many, or as a class when expanded; others skip it.

d_call	j_call	v_call	clone_size	cdr3_nt	cdr3_aa
-	TRBJ1-2	TRBV7-9	-	TGTGCCAGCAGCCCATTAACCGGGATCCGGGGGGGCTACACCTTC	CASSPLTGIRGGYTF
TRBD2	TRBJ2-7	TRBV5-1	few	TGCGCCAGCAGCCCAACTTTAGCGGGAGCCATCTACGAGCAGTACTTC	CASSPTLAGAIYEQYF
TRBD1	TRBJ1-1	TRBV27	-	TGTGCCAGCAGCCCCGACAGGGCCAGCACTGAAGCTTTCTTT	CASSPDRASTEAFF
-	TRBJ1-2	TRBV5-1	-	TGCGCCAGCAGCTTGGACAGTTTTGATGGCTACACCTTC	CASSLDSFDGYTF
TRBD2	TRBJ2-1	TRBV11-2	-	TGTGCCAGCAGCTTAGGTAGCGGGAGGGCCGGAGAGCAGTTCTTC	CASSLGSGRAGEQFF
-	TRBJ1-5	TRBV29-1	-	TGCAGCGCAGTGACAGGCCTCAATCGGCCCCAGCATTTT	CSAVTGLNRPQHF
TRBD1	TRBJ1-2	TRBV4-1	-	TGCGCCAGCAGCCAAGGAGGACAGGGGGCTTTCTATGGCTACACCTTC	CASSQGGQGAFYGYTF
TRBD2	TRBJ2-2	TRBV4-1	-	TGCGCCAGCAGCTTTCCTAGCGGGAGATCTACCCGAGATGGGGAGCTGTTTTTT	CASSFPSGRSTRDGELFF
TRBD1	TRBJ2-7	TRBV13	few	TGTGCCAGCAGCTTAACCCGGGACAGATCCTACGAGCAGTACTTC	CASSLTRDRSYEQYF
-	TRBJ2-7	TRBV11-2	-	TGTGCCAGCAGCCAAGAGACCGGGACTCCCTCCTACGAGCAGTACTTC	CASSQETGTPSYEQYF
TRBD2	TRBJ2-3	TRBV29-1	-	TGCAGCGTAGCTACTAGCGGGAACACAGATACGCAGTATTTT	CSVATSGNTDTQYF
TRBD1	TRBJ2-2	TRBV30	-	TGTGCCTGGAGTCCCGGACAGGGGGTTCTATCCGGGGAGCTGTTTTTT	CAWSPGQGVLSGELFF
TRBD1	TRBJ1-2	TRBV6-1	-	TGTGCCAGCAGTGTTACAGGGGATGGCTACACCTTC	CASSVTGDGYTF
TRBD2	TRBJ2-1	TRBV19	-	TGTGCCAGTAGTATACCGGGACTAGCGGGAATTGAGCAGTTCTTC	CASSIPGLAGIEQFF
-	TRBJ1-1	TRBV9	-	TGTGCCAGCAGCTCCTGGGGGGGTATGAACACTGAAGCTTTCTTT	CASSSWGGMNTEAFF
-	TRBJ2-7	TRBV7-2	once	TGTGCCAGCAGCTCTTCCGGCCCGGGGGCGGGGGTGGCCTACGAGCAGTACTTC	CASSSSGPGAGVAYEQYF
-	TRBJ1-1	TRBV4-2	-	TGTGCCAGCAGCTTGAGGGGGGGGATGAACACTGAAGCTTTCTTT	CASSLRGGMNTEAFF
TRBD1	TRBJ1-1	TRBV9	-	TGTGCCAGCAGCGTCAGGGGGCAGGACACTGAAGCTTTCTTT	CASSVRGQDTEAFF